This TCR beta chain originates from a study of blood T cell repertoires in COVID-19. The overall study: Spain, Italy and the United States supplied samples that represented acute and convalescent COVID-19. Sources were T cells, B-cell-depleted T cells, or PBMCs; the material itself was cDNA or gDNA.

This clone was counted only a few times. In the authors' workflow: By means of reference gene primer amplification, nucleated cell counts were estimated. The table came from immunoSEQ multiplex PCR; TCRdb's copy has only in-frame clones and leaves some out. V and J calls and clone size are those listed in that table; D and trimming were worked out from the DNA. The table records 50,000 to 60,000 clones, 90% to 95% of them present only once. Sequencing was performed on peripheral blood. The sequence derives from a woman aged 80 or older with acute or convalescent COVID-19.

The CDR3 here is CASREQGNTEAFF. The CDR3, as DNA: TGTGCCAGCAGGGAGCAGGGAAACACTGAAGCTTTCTTT. The chain carries TRBV6-4 and TRBJ1-1; D is perhaps TRBD1 (5 bases). This CDR3 has 13 amino acids. The germline V gene has CDR1 MRHNA and CDR2 SNTAGT. V was shortened by 6 bases and J by 2 bases, with 10 bases between the two germline ends.